This T cell receptor beta chain derives from a study of regulatory T cells in long-lasting Graves disease. This clonotype was seen only once. Time point described: persistent/refractory GD, antithyroid drugs over 5 years with positive TRAb. With RNA extracted from PBMCs as input, the TCR library was made. Through Arm-PCR of CDR3 regions and iRepertoire HTBI primers, TCR beta libraries were built. Via MiXCR, TCRdb re-called the multiplex PCR reads, giving one row per CDR3 protein. The repertoire has over 300,000 distinct CDR3 sequences, less than 20% of them found once; the top ten carry just under 30%. This material consisted of peripheral blood mononuclear cells (PBMCs), taken when the disease was refractory, from a patient treated with antithyroid drugs. The sequence was obtained from a female donor with Graves disease.

The DNA for the CDR3 is TGTGCCAGCAGTTTACTCGGGACAGATCGAAATATTAAGACTAGCGGCTACGAGCAGTACTTC. It encodes CASSLLGTDRNIKTSGYEQYF. The chain carries TRBV27 and TRBJ2-7; 9 positions match TRBD2. The CDR3 consists of 21 residues. Losses at the gene ends were 2 bases for V and 3 bases for J; bases not matched to a gene: 23. Germline V gene data show CDR1 as MNHEY and CDR2 as SMNVEV (reference sequence).